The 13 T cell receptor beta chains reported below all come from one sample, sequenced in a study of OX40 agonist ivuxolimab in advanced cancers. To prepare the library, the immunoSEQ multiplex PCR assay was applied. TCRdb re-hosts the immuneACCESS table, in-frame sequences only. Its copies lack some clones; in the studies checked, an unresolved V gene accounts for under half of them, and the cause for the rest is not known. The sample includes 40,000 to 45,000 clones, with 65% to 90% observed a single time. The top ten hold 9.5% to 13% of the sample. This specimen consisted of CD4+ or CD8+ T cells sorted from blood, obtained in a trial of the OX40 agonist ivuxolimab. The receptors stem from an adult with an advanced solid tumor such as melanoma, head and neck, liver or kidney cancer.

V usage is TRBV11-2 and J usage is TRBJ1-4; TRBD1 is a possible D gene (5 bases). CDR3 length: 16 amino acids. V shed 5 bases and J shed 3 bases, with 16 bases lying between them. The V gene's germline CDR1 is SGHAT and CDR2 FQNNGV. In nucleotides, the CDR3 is TGTGCCAGCAGCCACAATACAGGTGTTGCTAATGAAAAACTGTTTTTT. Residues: CASSHNTGVANEKLFF.

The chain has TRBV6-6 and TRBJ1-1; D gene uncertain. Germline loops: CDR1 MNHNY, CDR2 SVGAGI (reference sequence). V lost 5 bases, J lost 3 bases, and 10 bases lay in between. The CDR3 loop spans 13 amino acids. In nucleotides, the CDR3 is TGTGCCAGCAGTCCCGGACGACACACTGAAGCTTTCTTT. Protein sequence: CASSPGRHTEAFF.

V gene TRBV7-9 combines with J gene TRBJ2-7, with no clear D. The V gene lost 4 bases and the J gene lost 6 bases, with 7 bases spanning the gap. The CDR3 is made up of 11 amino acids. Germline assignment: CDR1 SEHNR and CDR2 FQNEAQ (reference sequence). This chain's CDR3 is CASSSEIEQYF. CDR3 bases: TGTGCCAGCAGCTCAGAAATCGAGCAGTACTTC.

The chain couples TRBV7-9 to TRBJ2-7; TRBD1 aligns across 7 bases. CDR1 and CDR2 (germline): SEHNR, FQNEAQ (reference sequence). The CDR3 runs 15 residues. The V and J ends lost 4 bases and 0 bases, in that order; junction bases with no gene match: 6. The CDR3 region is CASSSKDRSSYEQYF. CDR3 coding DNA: TGTGCCAGCAGCTCTAAGGACAGGAGCTCCTACGAGCAGTACTTC.

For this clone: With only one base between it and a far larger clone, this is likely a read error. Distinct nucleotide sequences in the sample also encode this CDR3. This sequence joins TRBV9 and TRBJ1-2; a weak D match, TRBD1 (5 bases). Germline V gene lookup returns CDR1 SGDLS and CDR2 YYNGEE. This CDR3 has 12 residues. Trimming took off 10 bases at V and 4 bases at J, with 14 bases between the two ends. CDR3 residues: CARGGGIYGYTF. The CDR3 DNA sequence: TGTGCCCGCGGTGGGGGGATCTATGGCTACACCTTC.

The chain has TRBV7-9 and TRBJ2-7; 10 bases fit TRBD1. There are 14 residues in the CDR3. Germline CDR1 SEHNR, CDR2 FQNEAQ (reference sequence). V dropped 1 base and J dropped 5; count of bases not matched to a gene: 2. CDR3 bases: TGTGCCAGCAGCTTAGGACAGGGGGCGGACGAGCAGTACTTC. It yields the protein CASSLGQGADEQYF.

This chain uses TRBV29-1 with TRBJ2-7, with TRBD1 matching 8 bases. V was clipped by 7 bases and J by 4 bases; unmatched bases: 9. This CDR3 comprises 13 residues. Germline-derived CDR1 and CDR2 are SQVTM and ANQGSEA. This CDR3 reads CSAWTGSNYEQYF. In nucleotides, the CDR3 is TGCAGCGCTTGGACAGGGTCAAATTACGAGCAGTACTTC.

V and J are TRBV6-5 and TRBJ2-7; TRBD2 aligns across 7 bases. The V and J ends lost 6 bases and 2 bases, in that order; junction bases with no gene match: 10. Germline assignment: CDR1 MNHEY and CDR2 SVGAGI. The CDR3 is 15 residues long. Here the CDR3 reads CASSPGEGTTYEQYF. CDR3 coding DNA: TGTGCCAGCAGCCCGGGGGAGGGTACAACCTACGAGCAGTACTTC.

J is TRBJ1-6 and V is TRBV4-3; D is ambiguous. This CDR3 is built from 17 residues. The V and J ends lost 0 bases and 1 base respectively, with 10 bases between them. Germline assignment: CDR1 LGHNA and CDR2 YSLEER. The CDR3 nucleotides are TGCGCCAGCAGCCAAGATTTCGTAAGGTCCTATAATTCACCCCTCCACTTT. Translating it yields CASSQDFVRSYNSPLHF.

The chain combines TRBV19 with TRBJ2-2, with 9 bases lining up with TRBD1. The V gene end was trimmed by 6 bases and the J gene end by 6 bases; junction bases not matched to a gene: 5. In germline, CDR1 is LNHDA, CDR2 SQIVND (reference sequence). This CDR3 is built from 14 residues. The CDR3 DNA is TGTGCCAGTAGGGACAGGGGCGTCCCCGGGGAGCTGTTTTTT. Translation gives CASRDRGVPGELFF. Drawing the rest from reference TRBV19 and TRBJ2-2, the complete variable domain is DGGITQSPKYLFRKEGQNVTLSCEQNLNHDAMYWYRQDPGQGLRLIYYSQIVNDFQKGDIAEGYSVSREKKESFPLTVTSAQKNPTAFYLCASRDRGVPGELFFGEGSRLTVL.

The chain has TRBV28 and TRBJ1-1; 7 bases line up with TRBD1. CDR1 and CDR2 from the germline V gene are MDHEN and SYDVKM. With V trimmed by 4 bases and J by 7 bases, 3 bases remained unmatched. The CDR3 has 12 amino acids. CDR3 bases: TGTGCCAGCAGTTCCAACAGGGGTGAAGCTTTCTTT. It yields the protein CASSSNRGEAFF.

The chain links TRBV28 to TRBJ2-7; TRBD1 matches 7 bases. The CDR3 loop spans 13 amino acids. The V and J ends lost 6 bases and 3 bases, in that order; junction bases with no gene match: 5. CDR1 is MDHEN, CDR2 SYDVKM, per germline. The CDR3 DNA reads TGTGCCAGCAGCCACGACAGGGTCTACGAGCAGTACTTC. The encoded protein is CASSHDRVYEQYF.

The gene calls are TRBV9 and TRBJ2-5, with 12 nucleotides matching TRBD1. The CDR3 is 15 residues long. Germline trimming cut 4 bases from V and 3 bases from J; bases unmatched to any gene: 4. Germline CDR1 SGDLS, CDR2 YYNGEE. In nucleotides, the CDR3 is TGTGCCAGCAGCTGGGGACAGGGGGCAAAAGAGACCCAGTACTTC. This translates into CASSWGQGAKETQYF.